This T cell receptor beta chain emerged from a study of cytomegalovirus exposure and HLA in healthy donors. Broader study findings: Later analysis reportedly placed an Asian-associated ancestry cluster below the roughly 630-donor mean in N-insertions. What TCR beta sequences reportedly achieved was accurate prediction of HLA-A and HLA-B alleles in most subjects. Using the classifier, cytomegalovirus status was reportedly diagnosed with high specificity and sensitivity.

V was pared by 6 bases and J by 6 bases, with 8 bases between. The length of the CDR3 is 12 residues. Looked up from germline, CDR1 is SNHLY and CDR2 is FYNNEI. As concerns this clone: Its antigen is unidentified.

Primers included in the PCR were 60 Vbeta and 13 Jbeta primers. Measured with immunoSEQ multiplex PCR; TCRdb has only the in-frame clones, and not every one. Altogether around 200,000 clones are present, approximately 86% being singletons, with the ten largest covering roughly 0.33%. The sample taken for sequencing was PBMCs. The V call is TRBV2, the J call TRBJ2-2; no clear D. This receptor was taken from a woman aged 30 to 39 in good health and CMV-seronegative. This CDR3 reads CASSPRAGELFF. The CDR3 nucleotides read TGTGCCAGCAGCCCACGGGCCGGGGAGCTGTTTTTT. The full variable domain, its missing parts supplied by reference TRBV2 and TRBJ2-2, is EPEVTQTPSHQVTQMGQEVILRCVPISNHLYFYWYRQILGQKVEFLVSFYNNEISEKSEIFDDQFSVERPDGSNFTLKIRSTKLEDSAMYFCASSPRAGELFFGEGSRLTVL.